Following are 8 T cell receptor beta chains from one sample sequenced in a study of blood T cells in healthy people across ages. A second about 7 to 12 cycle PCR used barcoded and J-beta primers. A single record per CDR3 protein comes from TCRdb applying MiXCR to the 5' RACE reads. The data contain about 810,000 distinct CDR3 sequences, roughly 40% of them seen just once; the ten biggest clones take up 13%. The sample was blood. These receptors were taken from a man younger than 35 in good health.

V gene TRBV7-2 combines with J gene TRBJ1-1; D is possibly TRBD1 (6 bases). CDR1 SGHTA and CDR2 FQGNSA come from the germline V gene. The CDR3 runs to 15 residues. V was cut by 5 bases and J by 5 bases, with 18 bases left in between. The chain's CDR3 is CASSLHRVGVTEAFF. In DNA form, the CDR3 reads TGTGCCAGCAGCCTGCACAGGGTCGGGGTGACTGAAGCTTTCTTT.

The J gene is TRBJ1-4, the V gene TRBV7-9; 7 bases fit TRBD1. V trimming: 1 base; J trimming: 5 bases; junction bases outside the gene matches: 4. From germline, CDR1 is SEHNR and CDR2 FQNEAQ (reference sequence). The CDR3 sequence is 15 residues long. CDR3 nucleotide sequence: TGTGCCAGCAGCTTAGGCGACAGGGAAAATGAAAAACTGTTTTTT. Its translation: CASSLGDRENEKLFF.

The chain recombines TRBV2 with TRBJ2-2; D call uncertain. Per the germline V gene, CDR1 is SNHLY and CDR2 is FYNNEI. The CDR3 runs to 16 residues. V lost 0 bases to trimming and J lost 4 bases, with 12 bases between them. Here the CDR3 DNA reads TGTGCCAGCAGTGAAGCGGAACCTAACTGCACCGGGGAGCTGTTTTTT. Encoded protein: CASSEAEPNCTGELFF.

The CDR3 region has the DNA TGTGCCAGCAGCCAAGATCCGCCAGGGGGCTTGACAGATACGCAGTATTTT. Translation gives CASSQDPPGGLTDTQYF. This sequence joins TRBV4-2 and TRBJ2-3; TRBD1 matches at 8 bases. Trimming took 0 bases from V and 3 from J; bases not matched to a gene: 8. The CDR3 is made up of 17 amino acids. Germline V gene sequence: CDR1 LGHNA, CDR2 YNFKEQ.

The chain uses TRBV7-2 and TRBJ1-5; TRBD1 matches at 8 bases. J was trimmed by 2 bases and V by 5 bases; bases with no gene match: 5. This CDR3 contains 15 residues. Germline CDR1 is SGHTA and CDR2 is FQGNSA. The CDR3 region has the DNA TGTGCCAGCAGCATTCAGACAGGGGGCAATCAGCCCCAGCATTTT. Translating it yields CASSIQTGGNQPQHF.

The CDR3 loop reads CASSAIQGKAFF. The CDR3, as DNA: TGTGCCAGCAGCGCGATACAGGGAAAGGCTTTCTTT. The genes are TRBV7-9 and TRBJ1-1; possible D gene TRBD1, 6 bases. V was trimmed by 5 bases and J by 11 bases, leaving 15 bases between them. Germline CDR1 reads SEHNR; CDR2 reads FQNEAQ (reference sequence). This CDR3 is 12 amino acids long. The complete variable domain, with remaining parts taken from reference TRBV7-9 and TRBJ1-1, reads DTGVSQNPRHKITKRGQNVTFRCDPISEHNRLYWYRQTLGQGPEFLTYFQNEAQLEKSRLLSDRFSAERPKGSFSTLEIQRTEQGDSAMYLCASSAIQGKAFFGQGTRLTVV.

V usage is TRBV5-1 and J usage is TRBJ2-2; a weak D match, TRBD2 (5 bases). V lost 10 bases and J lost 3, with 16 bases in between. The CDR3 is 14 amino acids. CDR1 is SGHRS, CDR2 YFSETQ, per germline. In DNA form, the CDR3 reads TGCGCCGCAGGCGGGCTTACAGACACCGGGGAGCTGTTTTTT. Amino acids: CAAGGLTDTGELFF.

Here the CDR3 DNA reads TGTGCCAGCAGCGTAGGATTGAGGCCGAGGAACACTGAAGCTTTCTTT. Translation: CASSVGLRPRNTEAFF. The V call is TRBV9, the J call TRBJ1-1; D is ambiguous. V lost 0 bases, J lost 1 base, and 13 bases lay in between. Germline CDR1 is SGDLS and CDR2 is YYNGEE. This CDR3 is built from 16 residues. Based on the CDR3 plus reference TRBV9 and TRBJ1-1, the full variable domain is DSGVTQTPKHLITATGQRVTLRCSPRSGDLSVYWYQQSLDQGLQFLIQYYNGEERAKGNILERFSAQQFPDLHSELNLSSLELGDSALYFCASSVGLRPRNTEAFFGQGTRLTVV.